This T cell receptor beta chain was identified during a study of blood T cell repertoires in COVID-19. Study at large: Specimens from acute and convalescent COVID-19 originated in the United States, Italy and Spain. The analysed material was cDNA or gDNA that came from T cells, B-cell-depleted T cells, or PBMCs.

This table comes from immunoSEQ multiplex PCR, and its TCRdb copy is limited to in-frame clones, with some not included. The sample yields some 360,000 clones, roughly 89% seen once. V was cut by 5 bases and J by 2 bases, with 15 bases left in between. Germline-derived CDR1 and CDR2 are SNHLY and FYNNEI. The CDR3 contains 15 residues. In its sample, this clone was seen once. The sequence came from a woman aged 55 to 70 with COVID-19, enrolled during active disease. The source material was peripheral blood. The chain recombines TRBV2 with TRBJ1-1; D is uncertain. Here the CDR3 reads CASSPNRQINTEAFF. The CDR3, as DNA: TGTGCCAGCAGTCCCAACAGACAAATCAACACTGAAGCTTTCTTT. The whole variable domain, remainder taken from reference TRBV2 and TRBJ1-1, is EPEVTQTPSHQVTQMGQEVILRCVPISNHLYFYWYRQILGQKVEFLVSFYNNEISEKSEIFDDQFSVERPDGSNFTLKIRSTKLEDSAMYFCASSPNRQINTEAFFGQGTRLTVV.